This T cell receptor (beta chain) came from a study of shared clonotypes between healthy human individuals. The repertoire was sequenced with immunoSEQ multiplex PCR; TCRdb's copy has only in-frame clones and lacks some. The repertoire holds over a million clones, with approximately 80% as singletons. This clone occurred a few times. This sequence was found in a man aged 18 to 29 in good health. Some clones in this sample may be carry-over from other donors' samples. Specimen: memory CD4+ T cells from PBMCs. Subset indicated: CD45RA-negative fraction.

CDR3 in DNA: TGTGCCAGCAGCCATACTAGGAACAATGAGCAGTTCTTC. Encoded protein: CASSHTRNNEQFF. The chain combines TRBV11-2 with TRBJ2-1; tentative D call: TRBD2 (5 bases). CDR3 size: 13 residues. Germline CDR1 SGHAT, CDR2 FQNNGV. Trimming pared 5 bases from V and 5 bases from J, leaving 10 bases between.